These T cell receptor beta chains were read from a single sample in a study of shared clonotypes between healthy human individuals. Repertoires were generated with immunoSEQ multiplex PCR, while TCRdb's copy carries only in-frame clones and drops some. In the table there are fewer than 550,000 clones, roughly 79% of which are singletons. The sequenced material came from PBMCs. The receptors were sampled from a woman in her forties in good health. Some clones in this sample may be carry-over from other donors' samples. CDR3s include the opening cysteine and the closing phenylalanine or tryptophan. D genes are given only for firm matches. Some rows have no size entry. The others give once, few or many, or a class for an expanded clone.

TRBV27	NA	NA	TRBJ1-2	15	CASSPSPAANYGYTF	TGTGCCAGCAGCCCGAGTCCCGCCGCGAACTATGGCTACACCTTC
TRBV7-8	NA	NA	TRBJ1-3	16	CASSFGGSISGNTIYF	TGTGCCAGCAGCTTTGGCGGGTCAATATCTGGAAACACCATATATTTT
TRBV5-1	many	NA	TRBJ2-3	15	CASSLRGDTTDTQYF	TGCGCCAGCAGCTTGAGAGGGGATACGACAGATACGCAGTATTTT
TRBV10-3	NA	NA	TRBJ2-3	15	CAISEMGGNTDTQYF	TGTGCCATCAGTGAGATGGGGGGCAATACAGATACGCAGTATTTT
TRBV19	NA	TRBD1	TRBJ1-4	14	CASRGQAFNEKLFF	TGTGCCAGTAGGGGACAGGCGTTTAATGAAAAACTGTTTTTT
TRBV28	NA	NA	TRBJ2-7	13	CASREGGVYEQYF	TGTGCCTCCCGCGAAGGGGGGGTATACGAGCAGTACTTC
TRBV5-1	NA	NA	TRBJ2-5	17	CASSLGFLSGIQETQYF	TGCGCCAGCAGCTTGGGGTTTCTAAGTGGTATCCAAGAGACCCAGTACTTC
TRBV18	NA	NA	TRBJ2-7	15	CASSLREGGRGEQYF	TGTGCCAGCTCACTACGAGAGGGAGGTCGGGGCGAGCAGTACTTC
TRBV5-1	NA	NA	TRBJ1-3	16	CASSPGTPSSGNTIYF	TGCGCCAGCAGCCCCGGGACACCCAGCTCTGGAAACACCATATATTTT
TRBV11-2	few	NA	TRBJ2-1	15	CASSLSEGFGNEQFF	TGTGCCAGCAGCTTAAGTGAGGGGTTCGGCAATGAGCAGTTCTTC
TRBV7-3	few	NA	TRBJ2-1	16	CASSPGLRGSYNEQFF	TGTGCCAGCAGCCCCGGATTACGTGGCTCCTACAATGAGCAGTTCTTC
TRBV2	NA	TRBD1	TRBJ2-7	14	CASRWDRGGYEQYF	TGTGCCAGCAGATGGGACAGGGGCGGCTACGAGCAGTACTTC
TRBV11-2	NA	NA	TRBJ2-2	16	CASSLVGWARGGELFF	TGTGCCAGCAGCTTAGTCGGTTGGGCCCGAGGAGGGGAGCTGTTTTTT
TRBV7-9	NA	NA	TRBJ1-3	16	CASSLEKGHSGNTIYF	TGTGCCAGCAGCTTAGAGAAGGGCCACTCTGGAAACACCATATATTTT
TRBV7-3	NA	TRBD2	TRBJ2-5	15	CASSLNGLVPETQYF	TGTGCCAGCAGCTTAAACGGACTAGTGCCAGAGACCCAGTACTTC
TRBV30	NA	NA	TRBJ2-1	16	CAWSRGGRSSYNEQFF	TGTGCCTGGAGTAGGGGGGGAAGAAGCTCCTACAATGAGCAGTTCTTC
TRBV19	NA	TRBD2	TRBJ2-5	15	CASRRTSGGQETQYF	TGTGCCAGTAGAAGGACTAGCGGGGGACAAGAGACCCAGTACTTC
TRBV4-2	NA	NA	TRBJ1-5	15	CASSQGGQSNQPQHF	TGTGCCAGCAGCCAAGGAGGACAGAGCAATCAGCCCCAGCATTTT
TRBV10-2	NA	NA	TRBJ1-1	11	CASRLNTEAFF	TGCGCCAGCCGGCTGAACACTGAAGCTTTCTTT
TRBV19	NA	TRBD1	TRBJ1-1	15	CASSDTGGFDTEAFF	TGTGCCAGTAGTGACACAGGGGGTTTCGACACTGAAGCTTTCTTT
TRBV28	NA	TRBD1	TRBJ2-1	17	CASLDRVGIGSYNEQFF	TGTGCCAGCCTTGACAGGGTAGGGATTGGGTCCTACAATGAGCAGTTCTTC
TRBV6-4	NA	TRBD1	TRBJ2-4	17	CASSRDRAQPVDHIQYF	TGTGCCAGCAGTAGGGACAGAGCACAGCCGGTGGATCACATTCAGTACTTC
TRBV30	NA	NA	TRBJ1-6	14	CAWDTGTEDSPLHF	TGTGCCTGGGACACCGGGACCGAAGATTCACCCCTCCACTTT
TRBV19	NA	NA	TRBJ1-3	14	CASSISHNGNTIYF	TGTGCCAGTAGTATTAGTCACAACGGAAACACCATATATTTT
TRBV6-1	NA	NA	TRBJ2-2	14	CASSGGDGHRGAVF	TGTGCCAGCAGTGGAGGGGACGGACACCGGGGAGCTGTTTTT
TRBV18	NA	NA	TRBJ1-4	13	CASSSVVGEKLFF	TGTGCCAGCTCCTCGGTTGTTGGCGAAAAACTGTTTTTT
TRBV7-8	NA	TRBD1	TRBJ2-7	16	CASSQTLGTGGGEQYF	TGTGCCAGCAGCCAAACTCTCGGGACAGGGGGCGGGGAGCAGTACTTC
TRBV7-2	NA	NA	TRBJ2-7	12	CASSGNSYEQYF	TGTGCCAGCAGCGGTAACTCCTACGAGCAGTACTTC
TRBV28	NA	NA	TRBJ2-1	14	CASSSPRNNNEQFF	TGTGCCAGCAGTAGTCCCCGGAATAACAATGAGCAGTTCTTC
TRBV29-1	once	TRBD2	TRBJ2-7	17	CSVEIPRTSGASYEQYF	TGCAGCGTTGAAATCCCCCGGACTAGCGGGGCCTCCTACGAGCAGTACTTC
TRBV28	NA	NA	TRBJ2-2	13	CASSLARAGELFF	TGTGCCAGCAGTTTAGCCAGGGCTGGAGAGCTGTTTTTT